Shown below are 12 T cell receptor beta chains from a single sample sequenced in a study of vaccination effects on CD4 cells after COVID-19. Viral peptide pool expansion of antigen-specific CD4+ T cells preceded sequencing in the ViraFEST assay. CD4+ T cell isolation took place after 10 days of culture. The person was diagnosed with PCR-confirmed SARS-CoV-2 infection between March and December 2020. These receptors have no identified antigens. TCRdb keeps only in-frame clones here, not all; method: immunoSEQ multiplex PCR. Here the sample spans around 49,000 clones, 65% to 70% being singletons. The input for sequencing was CD4+ T cells from PBMCs cultured with a peptide pool, taken before COVID-19 vaccination. The receptor set was obtained from a human donor who had a prior SARS-CoV-2 infection.

The chain joins TRBV11-2 to TRBJ1-6; D might be TRBD1 (5 bases). Germline CDR1 SGHAT, CDR2 FQNNGV. Trimming left V 10 bases short and J 8 bases short, with 15 bases between. The CDR3 sequence is 13 residues long. This chain's CDR3 is CATGGRVDSPLHF. The DNA for the CDR3 is TGTGCCACGGGCGGCAGGGTGGATTCACCCCTCCACTTT.

The J gene is TRBJ1-6, the V gene TRBV2; possible D gene TRBD1, 6 bases. Germline V lookup: CDR1 SNHLY, CDR2 FYNNEI. With 7 bases removed from V and 7 bases from J, the gap between germline ends came to 14 bases. CDR3 length: 14 amino acids. The CDR3 loop is CASMTGQTNSPLHF. DNA of the CDR3: TGTGCCAGCATGACCGGACAGACCAATTCACCCCTCCACTTT.

This clone was detected only a few times. The rearrangement links TRBV20-1 to TRBJ1-2; D gene uncertain. V was clipped by 4 bases and J by 8 bases, with 11 bases between them. This CDR3 comprises 11 residues. CDR1 and CDR2 (germline): DFQATT, SNEGSKA (reference sequence). CDR3 DNA: TGCAGTGCTATTTGGAGGGAAGGCTACACCTTC. The encoded protein is CSAIWREGYTF.

The genes are TRBV12-5 and TRBJ2-7; D call uncertain. The CDR3 runs to 11 residues. Germline V CDR1 and CDR2: LGHNT, FRNRAP. The V gene lost 7 bases and the J gene lost 3 bases, with 7 bases spanning the gap. The CDR3 loop is CASAANYEQYF. DNA of the CDR3: TGTGCTAGTGCCGCTAACTACGAGCAGTACTTC.

This clone was counted a single time. The chain uses TRBV5-6 and TRBJ2-4; 7 bases map to TRBD2. Trimming cost V 1 base and J 6 bases; bases outside gene matches: 1. Germline values: CDR1 SGHDT, CDR2 YYEEEE. The CDR3 consists of 13 residues. The CDR3 bases are TGTGCCAGCAGCTTGTCTAGCGGAAACATTCAGTACTTC. Encoded protein: CASSLSSGNIQYF.

The gene calls are TRBV13 and TRBJ2-7; either TRBD1 or TRBD2 may supply D (5 bases each). V was pared by 4 bases and J by 5 bases, with 18 bases between. The germline CDR1 and CDR2 sequences are PRHDT and FYEKMQ (reference sequence). The CDR3 consists of 15 residues. This CDR3 reads CASSSRDGRTDEQYF. CDR3 coding DNA: TGTGCCAGCAGCTCCCGGGACGGTAGAACGGACGAGCAGTACTTC.

The CDR3 sequence is CASSYSSRERVYF. CDR3 coding DNA: TGTGCCAGCAGTTACTCGTCCCGGGAGAGAGTGTACTTC. V usage is TRBV6-5 and J usage is TRBJ2-7; perhaps TRBD2 as D (6 bases). CDR3 length: 13 amino acids. Germline V gene sequence: CDR1 MNHEY, CDR2 SVGAGI. Trimming took 0 bases from V and 12 from J, leaving 15 bases between them.

This clone was seen a handful of times. The chain links TRBV19 to TRBJ2-6, with D uncertain. The CDR3 is 14 amino acids. Germline loops: CDR1 LNHDA, CDR2 SQIVND (reference sequence). V lost 7 bases, J lost 4 bases, and 11 bases lay in between. CDR3 sequence reads: CASKVTGGANVLTF. The DNA of the CDR3 is TGTGCCAGTAAAGTGACCGGGGGGGCCAACGTCCTGACTTTC.

This rearrangement joins TRBV9 to TRBJ2-5; D gene ambiguous. Germline-derived CDR1 and CDR2 are SGDLS and YYNGEE. The CDR3 is made up of 14 amino acids. Trimming took 0 bases from V and 0 from J, leaving 6 bases between them. The CDR3 reads CASSVVWDQETQYF. DNA of the CDR3: TGTGCCAGCAGCGTAGTCTGGGACCAAGAGACCCAGTACTTC.

Here the CDR3 reads CASSFEGGGEKLFF. CDR3 DNA sequence: TGTGCCAGCAGCTTTGAAGGGGGGGGTGAAAAACTGTTTTTT. V usage is TRBV5-5 and J usage is TRBJ1-4; D might be TRBD1 (6 bases). Germline V gives CDR1 SGHKS, CDR2 YYEKEE (reference sequence). The V and J ends lost 2 bases and 7 bases respectively, with 12 bases between them. The CDR3 sequence is 14 residues long.

The chain carries TRBV27 and TRBJ2-1, with 12 bases identical to TRBD2. V gave up 7 bases and J gave up 8 bases; unmatched junction bases: 12. The CDR3 consists of 16 residues. The germline CDR1 and CDR2 sequences are MNHEY and SMNVEV (reference sequence). DNA of the CDR3: TGTGCCAGCACCGCCCACGCTAGCGGGGGGGCTTATGAGCAGTTCTTC. This gives the protein CASTAHASGGAYEQFF.

The chain recombines TRBV19 with TRBJ1-2; D gene unclear. This CDR3 is built from 12 residues. Germline-derived CDR1 and CDR2 are LNHDA and SQIVND (reference sequence). V was cut by 2 bases and J by 6 bases, with 7 bases left in between. CDR3 in DNA: TGTGCCAGTAGTATACGGCGGGATGGCTACACCTTC. Translating it yields CASSIRRDGYTF.